Described below is a single TCR beta chain sequence and its context. The data were obtained in a study of PD-1 blockade in mismatch repair-deficient tumors. The assay was immunoSEQ multiplex PCR, and TCRdb's table has in-frame clones only and misses some. The sample includes about 63,000 clones, approximately 90% of them seen just once. The CDR3 is 14 residues long. V lost 8 bases to trimming and J lost 7 bases; unmatched junction nucleotides: 9. Germline CDR1 LGHNA, CDR2 YSLEER. The source is an adult with mismatch repair-deficient cancer. The chain couples TRBV4-3 to TRBJ2-4, with 9 nucleotides matching TRBD1. The source was peripheral blood, collected 52 weeks after starting pembrolizumab. The DNA of the CDR3 is TGCGCCAGCTACCGGGACAGGGTTTGGAACATTCAGTACTTC. Translated: CASYRDRVWNIQYF.